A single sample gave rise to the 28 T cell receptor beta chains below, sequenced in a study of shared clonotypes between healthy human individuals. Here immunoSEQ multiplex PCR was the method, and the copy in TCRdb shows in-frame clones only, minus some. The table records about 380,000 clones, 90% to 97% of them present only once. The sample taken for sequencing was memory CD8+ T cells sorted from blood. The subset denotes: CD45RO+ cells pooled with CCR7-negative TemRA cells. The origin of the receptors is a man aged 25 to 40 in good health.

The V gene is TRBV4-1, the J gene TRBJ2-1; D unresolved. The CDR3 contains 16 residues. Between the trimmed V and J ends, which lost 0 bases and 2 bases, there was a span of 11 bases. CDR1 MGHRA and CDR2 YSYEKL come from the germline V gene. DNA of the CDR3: TGCGCCAGCAGCCAAGACCGCTATTCCCCCTACAATGAGCAGTTCTTC. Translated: CASSQDRYSPYNEQFF.

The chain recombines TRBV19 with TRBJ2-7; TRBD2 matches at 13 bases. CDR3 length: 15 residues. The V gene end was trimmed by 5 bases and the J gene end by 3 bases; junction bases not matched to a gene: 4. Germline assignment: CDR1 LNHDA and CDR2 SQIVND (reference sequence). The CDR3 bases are TGTGCCAGTAGTCTCGGGACTAGCGGGGACTACGAGCAGTACTTC. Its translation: CASSLGTSGDYEQYF.

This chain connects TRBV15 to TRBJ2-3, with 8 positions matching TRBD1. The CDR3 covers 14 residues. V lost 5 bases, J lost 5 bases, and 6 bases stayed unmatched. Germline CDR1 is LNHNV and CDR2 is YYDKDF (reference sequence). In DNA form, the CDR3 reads TGTGCCACCAGCGCAGGGGGCTCTATAGATACGCAGTATTTT. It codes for CATSAGGSIDTQYF.

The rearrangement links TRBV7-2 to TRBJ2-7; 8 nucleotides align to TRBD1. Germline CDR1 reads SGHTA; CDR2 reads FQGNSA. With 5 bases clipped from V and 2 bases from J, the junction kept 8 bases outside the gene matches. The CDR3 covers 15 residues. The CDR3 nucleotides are TGTGCCAGCAGCCTAACGGGACAGGAGCCCTACGAGCAGTACTTC. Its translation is CASSLTGQEPYEQYF.

The CDR3 loop reads CASSGQGGTGELFF. For the CDR3, the DNA is TGTGCCAGCTCGGGACAGGGGGGCACCGGGGAGCTGTTTTTT. The chain has TRBV7-2 and TRBJ2-2, with 11 nucleotides matching TRBD1. CDR1 and CDR2 (germline): SGHTA, FQGNSA. Trimming took 8 bases from V and 4 from J; bases not matched to a gene: 3. This CDR3 is 14 amino acids long.

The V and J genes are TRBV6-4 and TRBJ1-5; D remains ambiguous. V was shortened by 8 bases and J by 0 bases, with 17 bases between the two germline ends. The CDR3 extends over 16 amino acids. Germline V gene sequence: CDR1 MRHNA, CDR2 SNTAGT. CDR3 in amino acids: CASPPGRVNSNQPQHF. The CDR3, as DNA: TGTGCCAGCCCCCCTGGGAGAGTAAATAGCAATCAGCCCCAGCATTTT.

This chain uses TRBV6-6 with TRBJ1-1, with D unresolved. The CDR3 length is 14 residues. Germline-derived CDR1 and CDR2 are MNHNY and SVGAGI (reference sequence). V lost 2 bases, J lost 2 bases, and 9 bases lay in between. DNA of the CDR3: TGTGCCAGCAGTTACAGGCCCCTTAACACTGAAGCTTTCTTT. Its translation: CASSYRPLNTEAFF.

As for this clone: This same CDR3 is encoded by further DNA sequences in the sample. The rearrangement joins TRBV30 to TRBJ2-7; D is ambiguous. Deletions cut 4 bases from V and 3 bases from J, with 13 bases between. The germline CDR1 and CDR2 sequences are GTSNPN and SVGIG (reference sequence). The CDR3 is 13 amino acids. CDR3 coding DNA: TGTGCCTGGATCCCAGGCACGGGCTACGAGCAGTACTTC. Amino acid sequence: CAWIPGTGYEQYF.

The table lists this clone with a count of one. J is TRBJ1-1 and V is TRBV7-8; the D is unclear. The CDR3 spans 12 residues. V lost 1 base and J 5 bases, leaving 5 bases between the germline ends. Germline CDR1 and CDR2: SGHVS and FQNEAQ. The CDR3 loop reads CASSLVRTEAFF. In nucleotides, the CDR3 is TGTGCCAGCAGCTTAGTGAGGACTGAAGCTTTCTTT.

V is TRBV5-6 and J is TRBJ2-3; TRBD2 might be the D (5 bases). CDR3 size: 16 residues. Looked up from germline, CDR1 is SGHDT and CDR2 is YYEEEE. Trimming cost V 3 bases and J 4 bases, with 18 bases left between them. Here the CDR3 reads CASSSKWTEIPDTQYF. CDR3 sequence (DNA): TGTGCCAGCAGCTCCAAATGGACTGAAATCCCAGATACGCAGTATTTT.

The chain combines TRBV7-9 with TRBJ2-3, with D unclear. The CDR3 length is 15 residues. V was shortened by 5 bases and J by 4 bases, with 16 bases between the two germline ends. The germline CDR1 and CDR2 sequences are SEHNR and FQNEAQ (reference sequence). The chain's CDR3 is CASSPKGGAPDTQYF. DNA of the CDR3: TGTGCCAGCAGCCCGAAGGGTGGTGCACCAGATACGCAGTATTTT.

The chain's CDR3 is CASSQNERGLAGVNEQFF. CDR3 coding DNA: TGTGCCAGCAGCCAAAATGAAAGGGGTCTAGCGGGAGTGAATGAGCAGTTCTTC. The chain has TRBV4-2 and TRBJ2-1; 10 nucleotides agree with TRBD2. This CDR3 has 18 residues. Germline lookup yields CDR1 LGHNA and CDR2 YNFKEQ. With 2 bases clipped from V and 7 bases from J, the junction kept 14 bases outside the gene matches.

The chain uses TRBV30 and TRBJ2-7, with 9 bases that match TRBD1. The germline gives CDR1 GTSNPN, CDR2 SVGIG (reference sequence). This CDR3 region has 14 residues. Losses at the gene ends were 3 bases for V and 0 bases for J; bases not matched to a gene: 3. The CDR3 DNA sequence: TGTGCCTGGAGCCGGGACAGGGACTCCTACGAGCAGTACTTC. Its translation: CAWSRDRDSYEQYF.

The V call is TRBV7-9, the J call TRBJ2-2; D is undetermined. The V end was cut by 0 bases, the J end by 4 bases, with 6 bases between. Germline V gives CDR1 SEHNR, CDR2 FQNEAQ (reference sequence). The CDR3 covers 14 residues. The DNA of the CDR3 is TGTGCCAGCAGCTTAGCAGGGTTCACCGGGGAGCTGTTTTTT. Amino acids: CASSLAGFTGELFF.

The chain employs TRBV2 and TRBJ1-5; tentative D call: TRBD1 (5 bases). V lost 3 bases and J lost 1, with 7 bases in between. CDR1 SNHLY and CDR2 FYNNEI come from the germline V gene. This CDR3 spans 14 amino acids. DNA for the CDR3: TGTGCCAGCAGTGATAAGGGGAGCAATCAGCCCCAGCATTTT. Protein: CASSDKGSNQPQHF.

The CDR3 bases are TGCGCCAGCAGTGAACCAGGGGGCGAGGATAAAGCTTTCTTT. Residues: CASSEPGGEDKAFF. V and J are TRBV10-2 and TRBJ1-1, with 8 bases fitting TRBD1. Trimming took 3 bases from V and 9 from J; bases not matched to a gene: 9. The CDR3 sequence is 14 residues long. Germline-derived CDR1 and CDR2 are WSHSY and SAAADI.

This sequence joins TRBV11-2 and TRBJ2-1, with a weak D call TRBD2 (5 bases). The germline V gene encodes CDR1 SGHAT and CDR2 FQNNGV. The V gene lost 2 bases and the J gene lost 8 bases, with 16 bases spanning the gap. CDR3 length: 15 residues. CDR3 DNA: TGTGCCAGCAGCTTATGGCCTAGCTTTAGCGATGAGCAGTTCTTC. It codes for CASSLWPSFSDEQFF.

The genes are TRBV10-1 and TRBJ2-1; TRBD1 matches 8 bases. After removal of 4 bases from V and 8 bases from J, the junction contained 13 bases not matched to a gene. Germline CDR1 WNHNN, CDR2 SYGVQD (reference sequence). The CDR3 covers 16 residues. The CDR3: CASSVGAGGWWDEQFF. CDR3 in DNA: TGCGCCAGCAGTGTGGGGGCAGGGGGCTGGTGGGATGAGCAGTTCTTC.

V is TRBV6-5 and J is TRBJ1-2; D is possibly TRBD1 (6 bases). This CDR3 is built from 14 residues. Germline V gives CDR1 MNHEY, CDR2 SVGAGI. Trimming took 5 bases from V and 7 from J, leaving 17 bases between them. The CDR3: CASSPVGAWGGYTF. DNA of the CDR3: TGTGCCAGCAGTCCGGTGGGGGCCTGGGGTGGCTACACCTTC.

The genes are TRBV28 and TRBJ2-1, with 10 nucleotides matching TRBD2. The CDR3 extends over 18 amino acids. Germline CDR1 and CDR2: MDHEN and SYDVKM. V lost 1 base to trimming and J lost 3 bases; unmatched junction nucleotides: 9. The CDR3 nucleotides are TGTGCCAGCAGTTTATTACGATTGCGACTAGCGGGCTACAATGAGCAGTTCTTC. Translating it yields CASSLLRLRLAGYNEQFF.

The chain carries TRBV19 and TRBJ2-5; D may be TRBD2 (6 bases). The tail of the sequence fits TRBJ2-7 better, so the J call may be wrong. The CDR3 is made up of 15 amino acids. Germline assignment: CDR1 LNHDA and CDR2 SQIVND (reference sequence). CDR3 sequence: CASSTGVGIYYEQYF. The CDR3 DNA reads TGTGCCAGTAGTACGGGAGTAGGAATTTACTACGAGCAGTACTTC.

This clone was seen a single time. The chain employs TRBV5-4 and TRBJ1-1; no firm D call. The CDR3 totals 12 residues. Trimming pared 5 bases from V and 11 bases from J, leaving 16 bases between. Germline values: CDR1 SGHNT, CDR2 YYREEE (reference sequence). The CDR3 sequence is CASSPRGGGAFF. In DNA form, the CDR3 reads TGTGCCAGCAGTCCCCGTGGCGGCGGGGCTTTCTTT.

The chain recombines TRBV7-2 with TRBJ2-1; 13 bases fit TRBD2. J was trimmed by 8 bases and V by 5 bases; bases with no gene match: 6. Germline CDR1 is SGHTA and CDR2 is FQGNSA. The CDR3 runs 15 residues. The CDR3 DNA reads TGTGCCAGCAGCGCCACTAGCGGGAGGGGGGATGAGCAGTTCTTC. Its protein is CASSATSGRGDEQFF. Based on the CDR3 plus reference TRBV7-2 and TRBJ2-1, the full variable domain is GAGVSQSPSNKVTEKGKDVELRCDPISGHTALYWYRQSLGQGLEFLIYFQGNSAPDKSGLPSDRFSAERTGGSVSTLTIQRTQQEDSAVYLCASSATSGRGDEQFFGPGTRLTVL.

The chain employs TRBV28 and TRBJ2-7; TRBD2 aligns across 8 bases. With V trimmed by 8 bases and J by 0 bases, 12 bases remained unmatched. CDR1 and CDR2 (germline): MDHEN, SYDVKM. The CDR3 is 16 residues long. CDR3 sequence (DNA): TGTGCCAGCCAACGGGAACTAGCGGCGTCCTCCTACGAGCAGTACTTC. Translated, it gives CASQRELAASSYEQYF.

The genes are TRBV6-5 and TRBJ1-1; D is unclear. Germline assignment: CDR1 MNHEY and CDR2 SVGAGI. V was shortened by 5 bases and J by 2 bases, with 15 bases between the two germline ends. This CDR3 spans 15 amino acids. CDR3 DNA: TGTGCCAGCAGTATACACCCCTTGGTTAACACTGAAGCTTTCTTT. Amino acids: CASSIHPLVNTEAFF.

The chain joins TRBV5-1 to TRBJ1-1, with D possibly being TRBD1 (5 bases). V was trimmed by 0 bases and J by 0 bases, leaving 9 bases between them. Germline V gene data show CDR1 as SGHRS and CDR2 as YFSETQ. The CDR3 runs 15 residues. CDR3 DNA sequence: TGCGCCAGCAGCTTGGAGGGGCCAATGAACACTGAAGCTTTCTTT. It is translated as CASSLEGPMNTEAFF.

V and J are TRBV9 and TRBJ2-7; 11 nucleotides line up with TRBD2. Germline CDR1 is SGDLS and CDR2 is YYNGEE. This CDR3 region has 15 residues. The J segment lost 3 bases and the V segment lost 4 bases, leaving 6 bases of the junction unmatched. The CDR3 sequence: CASSPLAGGFYEQYF. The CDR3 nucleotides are TGTGCCAGCAGCCCGCTAGCGGGAGGATTCTACGAGCAGTACTTC.

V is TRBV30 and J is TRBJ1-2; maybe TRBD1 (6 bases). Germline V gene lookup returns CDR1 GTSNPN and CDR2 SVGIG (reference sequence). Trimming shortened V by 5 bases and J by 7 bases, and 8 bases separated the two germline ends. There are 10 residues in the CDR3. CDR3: CAWSGAGYTF. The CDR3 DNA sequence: TGTGCCTGGTCAGGGGCTGGCTACACCTTC.